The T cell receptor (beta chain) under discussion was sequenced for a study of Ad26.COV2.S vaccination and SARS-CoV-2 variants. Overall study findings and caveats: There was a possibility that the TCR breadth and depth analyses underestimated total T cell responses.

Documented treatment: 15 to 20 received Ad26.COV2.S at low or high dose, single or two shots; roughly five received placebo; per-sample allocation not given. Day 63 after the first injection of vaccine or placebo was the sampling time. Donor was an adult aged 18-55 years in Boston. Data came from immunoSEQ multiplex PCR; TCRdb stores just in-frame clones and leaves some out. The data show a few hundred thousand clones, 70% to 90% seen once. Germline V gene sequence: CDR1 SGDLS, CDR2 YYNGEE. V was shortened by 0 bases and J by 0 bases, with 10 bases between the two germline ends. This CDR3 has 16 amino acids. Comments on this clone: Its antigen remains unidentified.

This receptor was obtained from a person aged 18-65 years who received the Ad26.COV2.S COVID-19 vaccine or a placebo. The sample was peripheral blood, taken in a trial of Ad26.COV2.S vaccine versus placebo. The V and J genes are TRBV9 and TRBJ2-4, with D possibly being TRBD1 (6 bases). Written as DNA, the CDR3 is TGTGCCAGCAGCGTAGATGCAGGGGTAGCCAAAAACATTCAGTACTTC. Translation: CASSVDAGVAKNIQYF.